This T cell receptor beta chain came from a study of regulatory T cells in long-lasting Graves disease. This CDR3 comprises 14 residues. V shed 6 bases and J shed 3 bases, with 12 bases lying between them. The germline V gene encodes CDR1 MDHEN and CDR2 SYDVKM. Investigators prepared the TCR beta libraries by applying iRepertoire HTBI primers and Arm-PCR of CDR3 regions. Each CDR3 protein is one row after TCRdb ran MiXCR on the multiplex PCR reads. The sample records more than 350,000 distinct CDR3 sequences, roughly 23% being singletons. The time point was: persistent/refractory GD, antithyroid drugs over 5 years with positive TRAb. Generation of the TCR library employed RNA extracted from PBMCs. This clonotype occurred many times.

The sample in question was peripheral blood mononuclear cells (PBMCs), obtained when the disease was refractory, from a patient treated with antithyroid drugs. This TCR came from a female donor with Graves disease. V and J are TRBV28 and TRBJ1-5; D is unresolved. For the CDR3, the DNA is TGTGCCAGCAGGGCAGTGGAGCCCAATCAGCCCCAGCATTTT. Its protein product is CASRAVEPNQPQHF.